These 20 T cell receptor beta chains were all obtained from the same sample, sequenced in a study of identifying expanded T cells in peripheral blood. Profiled with immunoSEQ multiplex PCR; TCRdb holds only in-frame clones, not every one. This table has 45,000 to 75,000 clones, approximately 80% appearing once. Sample: blood. The receptors shown here come from a person aged 18 to 75 in good health.

This clone appeared a single time. The chain joins TRBV7-9 to TRBJ2-1; D is tentatively TRBD1 or TRBD2 (5 bases each). V lost 0 bases and J lost 2, with 17 bases in between. Germline CDR1 SEHNR, CDR2 FQNEAQ (reference sequence). The CDR3 totals 18 residues. CDR3 amino acids: CASSLAEKSRGAYNEQFF. The CDR3 DNA reads TGTGCCAGCAGCTTAGCGGAGAAATCGAGGGGAGCCTACAATGAGCAGTTCTTC.

The rearrangement uses TRBV6-5 and TRBJ2-5; 9 nucleotides line up with TRBD2. This CDR3 is 16 amino acids long. Germline CDR1 and CDR2: MNHEY and SVGAGI. V trimming: 4 bases; J trimming: 4 bases; junction bases outside the gene matches: 10. The DNA of the CDR3 is TGTGCCAGCAGTTCCCCCATTGCGGGAGGGGGAGAGACCCAGTACTTC. Its translation is CASSSPIAGGGETQYF.

V and J are TRBV18 and TRBJ1-5; TRBD1 is a possible D gene (5 bases). The V and J ends lost 3 bases and 4 bases respectively, with 7 bases between them. CDR1 and CDR2 from the germline V gene are KGHSH and LQKENI. This CDR3 is 13 amino acids long. As DNA, the CDR3 is TGTGCCAGCTCACCCGGACAAAATCAGCCCCAGCATTTT. Translation: CASSPGQNQPQHF.

The rearrangement uses TRBV6-4 and TRBJ2-3; 10 nucleotides match TRBD2. Per germline, CDR1 MRHNA and CDR2 SNTAGT. The V and J ends lost 5 bases and 4 bases, in that order; junction bases with no gene match: 6. The CDR3 runs 15 residues. CDR3 nucleotides: TGTGCCAGCAGTAGCGGGGGGGCCATCGCAGATACGCAGTATTTT. Its translation is CASSSGGAIADTQYF.

The J gene is TRBJ1-6, the V gene TRBV7-2; D is ambiguous. V was shortened by 5 bases and J by 6 bases, with 17 bases between the two germline ends. From germline, CDR1 is SGHTA and CDR2 FQGNSA. This CDR3 is built from 16 residues. Written as DNA, the CDR3 is TGTGCCAGCAGCCGGCGCACCGTGGCGGTTAATTCACCCCTCCACTTT. Translated: CASSRRTVAVNSPLHF.

The chain has TRBV9 and TRBJ1-6; maybe TRBD1 (5 bases). The V and J ends lost 3 bases and 9 bases respectively, with 13 bases between them. The CDR3 loop spans 14 amino acids. CDR1 is SGDLS, CDR2 YYNGEE, per germline. This chain's CDR3 is CASSEGRSGSPLHF. In DNA, the CDR3 is TGTGCCAGCAGCGAGGGACGATCAGGTTCACCCCTCCACTTT.

On this clone: Other DNA sequences of this sample code for an identical CDR3. The rearrangement uses TRBV29-1 and TRBJ1-1, with D uncertain. CDR1 is SQVTM and CDR2 is ANQGSEA in the germline V gene. The CDR3 is made up of 11 amino acids. Trimming removed 1 base at V and 4 bases at J, with 4 bases between. The CDR3 reads CSVEGRTEAFF. CDR3 coding DNA: TGCAGCGTTGAAGGGCGCACTGAAGCTTTCTTT.

This clone appeared once. The chain joins TRBV30 to TRBJ1-1; D is unresolved. Trimming shortened V by 0 bases and J by 7 bases, and 6 bases separated the two germline ends. The CDR3 is made up of 11 amino acids. The V gene's germline CDR1 is GTSNPN and CDR2 SVGIG (reference sequence). CDR3 bases: TGTGCCTGGAGTGTACAAGTTGAAGCTTTCTTT. It codes for CAWSVQVEAFF.

This chain uses TRBV6-5 with TRBJ1-1; 7 bases map to TRBD1. Germline V CDR1 and CDR2: MNHEY, SVGAGI. Unmatched junction bases numbered 5, after V lost 6 bases and J lost 7 bases. The CDR3 has 12 residues. CDR3 region: CASRERTGEAFF. CDR3 coding DNA: TGTGCCAGCAGGGAGCGGACAGGTGAAGCTTTCTTT.

The chain has TRBV7-2 and TRBJ1-5; 10 nucleotides agree with TRBD1. Unmatched junction bases numbered 3, after V lost 3 bases and J lost 1 base. The CDR3 spans 16 residues. Germline V gene sequence: CDR1 SGHTA, CDR2 FQGNSA. Written as DNA, the CDR3 is TGTGCCAGCAGCTTGACAGGGGGCTTAAGCAATCAGCCCCAGCATTTT. Translated, it gives CASSLTGGLSNQPQHF. Full variable domain (remainder filled in from reference TRBV7-2 and TRBJ1-5): GAGVSQSPSNKVTEKGKDVELRCDPISGHTALYWYRQSLGQGLEFLIYFQGNSAPDKSGLPSDRFSAERTGGSVSTLTIQRTQQEDSAVYLCASSLTGGLSNQPQHFGDGTRLSIL.

The sample holds one count of this clone. This chain connects TRBV5-6 to TRBJ1-3; possible D gene TRBD1, 5 bases. The germline V and J ends were trimmed by 0 bases and 0 bases, with 13 bases remaining between them. Germline CDR1 reads SGHDT; CDR2 reads YYEEEE. The CDR3 spans 17 residues. CDR3 region: CASSLDQQGLSGNTIYF. DNA for the CDR3: TGTGCCAGCAGCTTGGATCAGCAGGGACTCTCTGGAAACACCATATATTTT. Full variable domain (remainder filled in from reference TRBV5-6 and TRBJ1-3): DAGVTQSPTHLIKTRGQQVTLRCSPKSGHDTVSWYQQALGQGPQFIFQYYEEEERQRGNFPDRFSGHQFPNYSSELNVNALLLGDSALYLCASSLDQQGLSGNTIYFGEGSWLTVV.

This clone was recorded a few times. The J gene is TRBJ1-2, the V gene TRBV5-4; TRBD1 agrees at 10 bases. The CDR3 spans 14 residues. J gave up 7 bases and V 4 bases, and 7 bases lay outside the gene matches. Germline V gene sequence: CDR1 SGHNT, CDR2 YYREEE (reference sequence). The chain's CDR3 is CASSADRGQGGYTF. In DNA form, the CDR3 reads TGTGCCAGCAGCGCTGACAGGGGGCAGGGTGGCTACACCTTC. The variable domain in full, with the rest retrieved from reference TRBV5-4 and TRBJ1-2, is ETGVTQSPTHLIKTRGQQVTLRCSSQSGHNTVSWYQQALGQGPQFIFQYYREEENGRGNFPPRFSGLQFPNYSSELNVNALELDDSALYLCASSADRGQGGYTFGSGTRLTVV.

This rearrangement joins TRBV2 to TRBJ2-2, with TRBD1 matching over 10 bases. The CDR3 runs to 16 residues. V gave up 6 bases and J gave up 7 bases; unmatched junction bases: 11. Germline V gives CDR1 SNHLY, CDR2 FYNNEI. CDR3 protein: CASSESDRGRGGELFF. The CDR3 DNA sequence: TGTGCCAGCAGCGAATCCGACAGGGGGCGAGGCGGGGAGCTGTTTTTT.

This sequence joins TRBV2 and TRBJ1-2, with a weak D call TRBD1 (5 bases). The CDR3 is made up of 13 amino acids. CDR1 SNHLY and CDR2 FYNNEI come from the germline V gene. V was pared by 7 bases and J by 4 bases, with 13 bases between. This chain's CDR3 is CASTGTEFYGYTF. DNA for the CDR3: TGTGCCAGCACCGGGACGGAGTTCTATGGCTACACCTTC.

The chain carries TRBV11-3 and TRBJ2-1, with TRBD1 matching over 8 bases. The CDR3 has 15 amino acids. J gave up 7 bases and V 1 base, and 6 bases lay outside the gene matches. CDR1 and CDR2 from the germline V gene are SGHNT and YENEEA. The CDR3 nucleotides read TGTGCCAGCAGCTTAGGGGCAGGGGGCCTGAATGAGCAGTTCTTC. Translation: CASSLGAGGLNEQFF.

DNA of the CDR3: TGTGCCAGCAGTGGTTATTTTGCGAGCAATCAGCCCCAGCATTTT. This sequence encodes CASSGYFASNQPQHF. The chain employs TRBV27 and TRBJ1-5; no clear D gene. The CDR3 spans 15 residues. Trimming shortened V by 5 bases and J by 1 base, and 12 bases separated the two germline ends. Germline V gene sequence: CDR1 MNHEY, CDR2 SMNVEV (reference sequence).

CDR3: CARGTTLGTGNTIYF. The DNA for the CDR3 is TGTGCCAGAGGGACGACCCTAGGCACTGGAAACACCATATATTTT. The chain combines TRBV2 with TRBJ1-3; weak D call: TRBD1 (5 bases). This CDR3 comprises 15 residues. V was cut by 9 bases and J by 2 bases, with 17 bases left in between. The germline V gene has CDR1 SNHLY and CDR2 FYNNEI.

This clone has only a few counts. This sequence joins TRBV2 and TRBJ2-5; 13 bases agree with TRBD2. The V gene end was trimmed by 3 bases and the J gene end by 0 bases; junction bases not matched to a gene: 4. This CDR3 comprises 17 residues. Germline assignment: CDR1 SNHLY and CDR2 FYNNEI. The CDR3 spells CASSDYGLAGDQETQYF. The CDR3 nucleotides read TGTGCCAGCAGTGATTACGGACTAGCGGGGGACCAAGAGACCCAGTACTTC.

This sequence joins TRBV10-1 and TRBJ2-5; D may be TRBD2 (5 bases). The germline V and J ends were trimmed by 0 bases and 2 bases, with 7 bases remaining between them. Looked up from germline, CDR1 is WNHNN and CDR2 is SYGVQD (reference sequence). This CDR3 comprises 14 residues. The CDR3 DNA reads as TGCGCCAGCAGTGAGTCGAGCGGACAAGAGACCCAGTACTTC. Its translation is CASSESSGQETQYF.

This chain links TRBV6-5 with TRBJ2-2, with D maybe TRBD1 (5 bases). There are 16 residues in the CDR3. The germline V gene has CDR1 MNHEY and CDR2 SVGAGI. Trimming pared 0 bases from V and 5 bases from J, leaving 13 bases between. For the CDR3, the DNA is TGTGCCAGCAGTTACTCGAGTCAGGGCTGGACCGGGGAGCTGTTTTTT. This translates into CASSYSSQGWTGELFF.